This T cell receptor (beta chain) originates from a study of vaccination and CD4 T cells after COVID-19. Study in general: With a range of 35 to 161, the median interval from diagnosis to drawing post-COVID samples was 100 to 110 days. Cells were stimulated with overlapping spike peptide pools from SARS-CoV-2, HCoV-NL63, HCoV-OC43 and HCoV-229E.

V was trimmed by 1 base and J by 6 bases, leaving 19 bases between them. CDR3 length: 16 amino acids. The germline V gene has CDR1 DFQATT and CDR2 SNEGSKA (reference sequence). Sequenced with the Oncomine TCR Beta short-read assay was DNA taken from cultured CD4+ T cells. Genomic DNA extraction was carried out from cultured CD4+ T cells. TCRdb re-analysed the PCR reads in MiXCR, keeping a single row per CDR3 protein. The sample holds around 15,000 distinct CDR3 sequences, 30% to 40% seen once. Remarks on this clonotype: The target antigen is unknown.

Treatment defined: roughly 10-day PBMC culture with coronavirus spike peptide pools or control peptides (ViraFEST assay). The TCR was taken from a human donor who received a COVID-19 vaccine. The material was CD4+ T cells from blood, cultured in vitro, obtained before SARS-CoV-2 vaccination. The V gene is TRBV20-1, the J gene TRBJ1-5; maybe TRBD1 (5 bases). The CDR3 coding sequence is TGCAGTGCTAGAGTCGGCCCGGGACCCCGTAGTCAGCCCCAGCATTTT. Residues: CSARVGPGPRSQPQHF.